These 6 T cell receptor beta chains originate from one sample sequenced in a study of cytotoxic CD8 clonotypes in ibrutinib-treated CLL. TCRdb's copy holds only in-frame clones and misses some; the assay was immunoSEQ multiplex PCR. Of 40,000 or so clones listed, 65% are singletons. The sample consisted of PBMCs, taken after 24 months of ibrutinib treatment. All receptors come from a human donor with chronic lymphocytic leukemia.

V and J are TRBV5-6 and TRBJ2-2; no clear D. CDR3 length equals 13 residues. The ends were cut back, 0 bases at V and 3 bases at J, with 3 bases in the middle. CDR1 and CDR2 from the germline V gene are SGHDT and YYEEEE. The CDR3 DNA reads TGTGCCAGCAGCTTGGCGGACACCGGGGAGCTGTTTTTT. Its translation is CASSLADTGELFF. Combining the CDR3 with reference TRBV5-6 and TRBJ2-2 gives the whole variable domain DAGVTQSPTHLIKTRGQQVTLRCSPKSGHDTVSWYQQALGQGPQFIFQYYEEEERQRGNFPDRFSGHQFPNYSSELNVNALLLGDSALYLCASSLADTGELFFGEGSRLTVL.

The chain joins TRBV5-4 to TRBJ2-6, with D possibly TRBD2 on 5 matching bases. CDR1 SGHNT and CDR2 YYREEE come from the germline V gene (reference sequence). Trimming left V 4 bases short and J 2 bases short, with 10 bases between. The CDR3 contains 15 residues. DNA of the CDR3: TGTGCCAGCAGCAGGGAGATCACTGGGGCCAACGTCCTGACTTTC. Translating gives CASSREITGANVLTF.

The V gene is TRBV27, the J gene TRBJ1-1; no firm D call. CDR3 length: 14 amino acids. CDR1 and CDR2 from the germline V gene are MNHEY and SMNVEV (reference sequence). V shed 8 bases and J shed 1 base, with 14 bases lying between them. The CDR3 coding sequence is TGTGCCAGCGCTCTTCAGCATTCGAACACTGAAGCTTTCTTT. Translation gives CASALQHSNTEAFF.

The chain employs TRBV5-1 and TRBJ1-1, with a weak D call TRBD1 (5 bases). Looked up from germline, CDR1 is SGHRS and CDR2 is YFSETQ. With 3 bases removed from V and 7 bases from J, the gap between germline ends came to 16 bases. This CDR3 region has 14 residues. The CDR3 protein is CASSSDNYGGEAFF. The CDR3 DNA sequence: TGCGCCAGCAGCTCGGACAACTACGGTGGTGAAGCTTTCTTT.

This chain uses TRBV5-1 with TRBJ2-6; the D gene is possibly TRBD1 (5 bases). The CDR3 has 15 amino acids. The germline V gene encodes CDR1 SGHRS and CDR2 YFSETQ. The germline V and J ends were trimmed by 4 bases and 2 bases, with 10 bases remaining between them. The CDR3 DNA is TGCGCCAGCAGCCAAACAGGCGCTGGGGCCAACGTCCTGACTTTC. It encodes CASSQTGAGANVLTF.

The rearrangement links TRBV5-1 to TRBJ2-5; D gene ambiguous. Germline lookup yields CDR1 SGHRS and CDR2 YFSETQ. This CDR3 is 15 amino acids long. Between the trimmed V and J ends, which lost 4 bases and 1 base, there was a span of 14 bases. Here the CDR3 reads CASSPAISGQETQYF. CDR3 DNA sequence: TGCGCCAGCAGCCCGGCTATAAGTGGCCAAGAGACCCAGTACTTC.